The entry below gives a single T cell receptor beta chain sequence along with its context. TCRdb re-called the reads through MiXCR, storing one row per CDR3 protein. The data hold some 100,000 distinct CDR3 sequences, with more than 20% observed a single time. This entry comes from a study of T cell repertoires in cytomegalovirus infection. Germline values: CDR1 SGHVT, CDR2 SQSDAQ. The V end was cut by 5 bases, the J end by 5 bases, with 24 bases between. There are 17 residues in the CDR3. This receptor was obtained from a human donor in good health (CMV status not recorded). Some clones in this sample may be carry-over from other donors' samples. Sequencing used CD8+ T cells from PBMCs. This chain joins TRBV7-4 and TRBJ2-5, with D tentatively TRBD1 (6 bases). CDR3 amino acids: CASSITATGLITETQYF. As DNA, the CDR3 is TGTGCCAGCAGCATTACCGCCACAGGGTTGATTACGGAGACCCAGTACTTC. Based on the CDR3 plus reference TRBV7-4 and TRBJ2-5, the full variable domain is GAGVSQSPRYKVAKRGRDVALRCDSISGHVTLYWYRQTLGQGSEVLTYSQSDAQRDKSGRPSGRFSAERPERSVSTLKIQRTEQGDSAVYLCASSITATGLITETQYFGPGTRLLVL.